One T cell receptor (beta chain) is described in this entry. Which antigen it targets is not known. Per-nucleotide qualities are absent, and no much larger clonotype sits a single base away. These data are taken from a study of cytomegalovirus exposure and HLA in healthy donors (dated by TCRdb to the late 2010s). Regarding the research as a whole: An earlier analysis of fewer than 750 of the donors reported about 300 Gb of sequence data and 117 million unique TCR beta sequences obtained from around 170 million T cells. An early release that covered about 600 HLA-typed donors contained about 300 gigabases of sequencing data and tens of millions of unique TCR sequences. Of the approximately 400 genotyped donors, over 65% fell in the genetic ancestry cluster associated with self-reported Caucasian donors. The study aimed to test whether signatures of past pathogen exposure could be identified by cataloging public T cell receptors. The study profiled the T cell repertoires of some 610 subjects by immunosequencing and related them to cytomegalovirus serostatus. Besides the first cohort of 550 to 750 subjects, a separate validation cohort made up of some 110 different subjects was used. The study combined high-throughput TCR immunosequencing, statistical association of individual TCRs with disease status, and machine learning to predict cytomegalovirus infection status. A later analysis re-analyzed previously published TCR beta repertoires from 600 to 850 donors and added high-resolution HLA genotyping to study TCR occurrence patterns. The later analysis used no new phenotypic data to find candidate immune exposures, relying instead on TCR beta sequences and their occurrence across donors. To decide whether each TCR beta V gene segment behaved as functional or pseudogenic, an earlier analysis of some 600 of the donors relied on high-throughput TCR beta sequencing. Donor age, sex, ethnicity and CMV serostatus were collected together with the repertoire data. A later genetic analysis took genome-wide SNP genotypes for about three fifths of the 666 donors and used that subset as a discovery cohort. Every repertoire in the discovery cohort had been generated on one and the same sequencing platform. Both class I and class II loci were covered by HLA typing, at four-digit resolution. Typing coverage differed by locus: A, B, C, DRB1 and DQB1 were typed in roughly 620-630 donors, DQA1 in about 500, DPA1 in nearly 610, and DPB1 in just under 490. Roughly 5 DR-DQ haplotypes were handled as single units for association and clustering because linkage in the cohort was strong. On average, roughly 240,000 unique TCR beta nucleotide sequences were sequenced per donor among a few hundred genotyped donors of the cohort, with approximately 18% of those sequences being non-productive. Paper-wide results and their limitations: In vitro tests confirmed that a few of the cytomegalovirus-associated TCR beta chains recognize cytomegalovirus antigens. In a later analysis, HLA-associated TCR beta chains showed more clonal expansion and lower generation probabilities than non-associated chains that were equally common. V-gene and J-gene trimming of TCR beta chains was associated with a missense DCLRE1C variant in a later genetic analysis, and the association was replicated in an independent cohort. In a later analysis, TCR association rates were found to vary across HLA loci, with the most associated TCRs seen for DRB1 alleles and the fewest for HLA-C alleles. The classifier was reported to diagnose cytomegalovirus status with high specificity and sensitivity in both the original and validation cohorts. Because the 87-base-pair reads could not distinguish some IMGT-functional V segments, including TRBV6-2 and TRBV6-3, those segments were excluded. Immune exposure information for the cohort was limited to CMV serostatus. A further reported finding was that TCR beta sequences accurately predicted the HLA-A and HLA-B alleles for most subjects in the first cohort. Roughly uniform sequencing depth across donors was assumed in presence/absence analyses, although this assumption may not hold. Because HLA typing was missing for some donors at each locus, association tests included only the typed subset. Assigning TCR associations to individual alleles was difficult when HLA alleles, especially DR and DQ, strongly co-occurred. Broadly in line with IMGT annotations, most TCR beta V segments showed up in productive rearrangements about 87% or about 30% of the time in an earlier analysis of 450 to 600 of the donors. In this cohort, only TCR beta chains were sequenced, and detectable features were limited by the absence of alpha or paired-chain data. Correlated functional status among segregating V segments might reflect linkage disequilibrium, but an unknown experimental factor could not be ruled out. The study listed 164 TCR beta chains as associated with cytomegalovirus. Most TCR sequences were seen in very few donors, while some public TCRs were found in many individuals. The authors suggested that the approach could potentially be generalized to other disease states and immunological phenotypes. In a later genetic analysis, fewer N-insertions in productive TCRs were reported among donors in an Asian-associated ancestry cluster than the roughly 640-donor mean. Roughly 15 rarely observed V segments, including chromosome 9 orphons, were excluded from the earlier analysis of almost 600 of the donors because counts were too low. A later analysis reported that several top co-occurrence clusters appeared linked to parvovirus B19, influenza, CMV and Epstein-Barr virus. A cluster of highly shared sequence variants was judged likely to be a technical artifact of the sequencing pipeline. At a false discovery rate of 0.05, a later analysis linked about 16,000 TCR beta sequences to specific HLA alleles. In a later analysis, most CMV-associated TCR beta chains were found to appear HLA-restricted, with HLA associations seemingly driven largely by CMV exposure.

The cohort comprised around 700 healthy bone marrow donors. At the time of sampling, every cohort member was nominally healthy, though immune exposures that went unrecorded were likely present. The donor was CMV seronegative and belonged to the group of 320 or so seronegative cohort members. Every donor gave a peripheral blood sample, and the peripheral blood mononuclear cells from that sample were used for TCR beta sequencing. Genomic DNA was extracted from the blood cell samples with the Qiagen DNeasy Blood Extraction Kit. The method was the immunoSEQ multiplex PCR assay. A mixture of 60 forward primers for TCR Vbeta segments and 13 reverse primers for TCR Jbeta segments was used in the multiplex PCR. The CDR3 region of rearranged TCR beta genes was amplified from genomic DNA by a multiplex PCR assay. The amplified TCR beta libraries were sequenced on the Illumina HiSeq System as 87-base-pair reads. In the original analysis: A later analysis tallied 75 million to 95 million unique TCR beta chains across the roughly 610 repertoires, and about 10 million of those chains were shared by two or more donors. Raw reads were error-corrected and collapsed into unique sequences with a nearest-neighbor algorithm that merged closely related sequences to remove PCR and sequencing errors. CDR3 sequences were aligned to IMGT reference sequences to assign V, D and J gene segments. For a sequence to be retained, at least a six-nucleotide match to both a V gene segment and a J gene segment was required. A rearrangement was called productive if the CDR3 had no stop codons and remained in frame with V and J, and every other rearrangement was called non-productive. CDR3 was defined by IMGT convention, running from the second conserved V-encoded cysteine to the conserved J-encoded phenylalanine. The earlier analysis of about 620 of the donors excluded sequences that lacked an unambiguous match to a single V gene segment. In an earlier analysis of approximately 560 of the donors, a V segment was called functional when productive rearrangements were above 56.7%, and segregating when the standard deviation between donors exceeded 5%. A statistical classification framework was built to diagnose cytomegalovirus status from the catalog of TCR beta chain sequences. In a later analysis, V and J genes were assigned by comparing TCR nucleotide sequences against IMGT/GENE-DB human TR gene sequences. A later analysis assigned CDR3 sequences and most-parsimonious VDJ recombination scenarios with the TCRdist pipeline. In a later analysis, every TCR beta chain was defined by the combination of its CDR3 amino acid sequence and its V-gene family, and reads without a unique V-gene family were dropped. As a way to deal with suspected cross-contamination and a sequencing artifact, a later analysis dropped 500 to 700 nucleotide sequences that were highly shared and had low generation probability. A later analysis calculated a clonal expansion index for each public chain from normalized within-repertoire ranks of inferred template counts. Generation probabilities in a later analysis came from a VDJ recombination model fitted to out-of-frame rearrangements, and those results were checked against IGoR. A later analysis scored TCR-TCR, TCR-HLA and TCR-CMV co-occurrence with hypergeometric tests, applying a repertoire-size bias correction to TCR pairs. False discovery rates were estimated in a later analysis by permuting HLA or CMV assignments 20 times. In a later analysis, co-occurring TCRs were grouped using DBSCAN, and TCRdist sequence similarity was added for clustering within HLA-allele-positive subsets. Repertoires with fewer than 30,000 or more than 120,000 public chains, plus five repertoires with anomalous nucleotide sharing, were excluded from co-occurrence clustering. TCRdb carries this immuneACCESS record with in-frame sequences only. Its versions omit some clonotypes, under half of them owing to an unresolved V gene in the studies checked, with the rest unexplained. Clone size and the V and J calls come from that table; the DNA yielded D and trimming. Within this sample are 110,000 to 150,000 clones, with roughly 80% of them counted one time only. The ten largest account for nearly 3.5% of the sample.

V loses 5 bases, J loses 5 bases, and the germline ends lie 21 bases apart. As encoded in the germline V gene (reference sequence), CDR1 is SEHNR while CDR2 is FQNEAQ. Inclusive of the bounding cysteine and phenylalanine, the CDR3 is 16 residues long. Only the CDR3 part of the read is kept: 48 bases, read in frame from the first base. This clonotype was obtained from a male donor in good health and CMV-seronegative. Input material: PBMCs. Recombination joined TRBV7-9 with TRBJ2-5; TRBD2 might be the D gene, on 6 matching bases. CDR3 protein: CASSPAEGWAEETQYF. The DNA sequence follows: TGTGCCAGCAGCCCCGCGGAGGGTTGGGCAGAGGAGACCCAGTACTTC.